The present entry profiles one TCR beta chain with its context. Its antigen remains unidentified. This sample is drawn from a study of cytomegalovirus exposure and HLA in healthy donors. The PCR was carried out with 60 Vbeta primers and 13 Jbeta primers. The protocol was immunoSEQ multiplex PCR, while the TCRdb copy is restricted to in-frame clones and leaves out a portion. The sample carries 200,000 to 300,000 clones, around four fifths recorded once. Notes on the study in general: Cytomegalovirus-associated status was assigned to 150 or so TCR beta chains. In a later analysis, HLA-associated beta chains showed higher expansion and lower generation probabilities than comparable chains.

Germline V gene lookup returns CDR1 MNHEY and CDR2 SMNVEV (reference sequence). The CDR3 loop spans 16 amino acids. After removal of 5 bases from V and 2 bases from J, the junction contained 9 bases not matched to a gene. The specimen sequenced was PBMCs. The sequence derives from a woman aged 40 to 50 in good health and CMV-seropositive. The chain carries TRBV27 and TRBJ2-7; 10 bases match TRBD2. CDR3 sequence: CASSPLGTSEAYEQYF. For the CDR3, the DNA is TGTGCCAGCAGTCCTCTCGGGACTAGCGAGGCCTACGAGCAGTACTTC.